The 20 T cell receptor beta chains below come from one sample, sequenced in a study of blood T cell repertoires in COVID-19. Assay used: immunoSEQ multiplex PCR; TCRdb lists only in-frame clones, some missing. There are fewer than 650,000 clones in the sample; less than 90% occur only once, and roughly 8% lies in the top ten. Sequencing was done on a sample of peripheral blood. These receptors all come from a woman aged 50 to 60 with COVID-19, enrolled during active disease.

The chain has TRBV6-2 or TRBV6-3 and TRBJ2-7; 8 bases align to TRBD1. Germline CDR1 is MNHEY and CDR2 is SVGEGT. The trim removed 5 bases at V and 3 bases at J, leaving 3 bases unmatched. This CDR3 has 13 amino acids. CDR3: CASSGTGLYEQYF. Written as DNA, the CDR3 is TGTGCCAGCAGTGGGACAGGCCTCTACGAGCAGTACTTC.

The CDR3 sequence is CASSQGHPGGDPQDTQYF. The CDR3 bases are TGTGCCAGCAGCCAAGGGCACCCCGGAGGGGATCCACAAGATACGCAGTATTTT. The rearrangement links TRBV3-1 (or the pseudogene TRBV3-2) to TRBJ2-3, with D perhaps matching TRBD2 (6 bases). The CDR3 extends over 18 amino acids. The germline V gene has CDR1 LGHDT and CDR2 YNNKEL (reference sequence). The V end lost 1 base, the J end lost 5 bases, and 22 bases lay between the germline ends.

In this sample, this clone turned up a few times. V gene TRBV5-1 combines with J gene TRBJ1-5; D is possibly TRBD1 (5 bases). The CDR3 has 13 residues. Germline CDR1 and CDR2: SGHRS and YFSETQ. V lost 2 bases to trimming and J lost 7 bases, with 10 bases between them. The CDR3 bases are TGCGCCAGCAGCTTCAGGGTGGGGCAGCCCCAGCATTTT. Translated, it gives CASSFRVGQPQHF.

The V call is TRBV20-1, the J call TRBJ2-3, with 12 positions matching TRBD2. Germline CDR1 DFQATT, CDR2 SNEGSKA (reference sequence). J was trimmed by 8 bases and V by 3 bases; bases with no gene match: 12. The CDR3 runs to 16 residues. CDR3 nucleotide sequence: TGCAGTGCTAGTTTCCCAACTAGCGGGAGGAGTAGTACGCAGTATTTT. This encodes CSASFPTSGRSSTQYF.

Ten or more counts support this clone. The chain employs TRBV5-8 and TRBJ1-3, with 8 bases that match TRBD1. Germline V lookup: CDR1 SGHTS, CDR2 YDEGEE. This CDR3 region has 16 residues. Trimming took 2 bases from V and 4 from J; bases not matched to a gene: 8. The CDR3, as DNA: TGTGCCAGCAGCTTCAATACAGGGGGAGGAGGAAACACCATATATTTT. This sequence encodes CASSFNTGGGGNTIYF. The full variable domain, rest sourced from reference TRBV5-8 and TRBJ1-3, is EAGVTQSPTHLIKTRGQQATLRCSPISGHTSVYWYQQALGLGLQFLLWYDEGEERNRGNFPPRFSGRQFPNYSSELNVNALELEDSALYLCASSFNTGGGGNTIYFGEGSWLTVV.

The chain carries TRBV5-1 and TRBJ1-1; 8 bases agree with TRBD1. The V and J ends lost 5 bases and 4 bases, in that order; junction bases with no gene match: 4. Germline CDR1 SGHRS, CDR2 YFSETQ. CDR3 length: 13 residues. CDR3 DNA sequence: TGCGCCAGCAGACAGGGGGATAGCACTGAAGCTTTCTTT. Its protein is CASRQGDSTEAFF.

Written as DNA, the CDR3 is TGTGCCAGCAGCCCCACGCGGGCCGGGGTGGAGCAGTTCTTC. This sequence encodes CASSPTRAGVEQFF. The V and J genes are TRBV14 and TRBJ2-1; D might be TRBD2 (5 bases). Trimming left V 4 bases short and J 10 bases short, with 17 bases between. The CDR3 runs to 14 residues. Germline loops: CDR1 SGHDN, CDR2 FVKESK.

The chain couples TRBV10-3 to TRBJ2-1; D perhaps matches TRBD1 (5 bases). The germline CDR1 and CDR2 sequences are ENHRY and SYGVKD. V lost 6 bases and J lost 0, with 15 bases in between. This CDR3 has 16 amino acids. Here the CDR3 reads CAISDSQGSSYNEQFF. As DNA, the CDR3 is TGTGCCATCAGCGACTCCCAGGGTAGCTCCTACAATGAGCAGTTCTTC.

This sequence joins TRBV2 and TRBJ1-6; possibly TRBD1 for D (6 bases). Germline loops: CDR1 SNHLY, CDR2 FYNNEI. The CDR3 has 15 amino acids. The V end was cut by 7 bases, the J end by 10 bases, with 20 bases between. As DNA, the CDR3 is TGTGCCAGCACCGATCCCGGGGGGGCGGGATCACCCCTCCACTTT. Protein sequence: CASTDPGGAGSPLHF.

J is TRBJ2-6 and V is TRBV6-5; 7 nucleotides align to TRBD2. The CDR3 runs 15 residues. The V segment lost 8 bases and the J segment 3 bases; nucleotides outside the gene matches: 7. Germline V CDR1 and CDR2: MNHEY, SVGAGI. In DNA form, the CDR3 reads TGTGCCAGCGGAAAGGGAGGGTTTGGGGCCAACGTCCTGACTTTC. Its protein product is CASGKGGFGANVLTF.

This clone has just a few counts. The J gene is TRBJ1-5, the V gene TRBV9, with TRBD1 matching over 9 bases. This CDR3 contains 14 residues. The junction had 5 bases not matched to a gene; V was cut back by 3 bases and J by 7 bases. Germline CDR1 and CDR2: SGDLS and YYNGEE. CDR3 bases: TGTGCCAGCAGCGCGGGACAGGGAATCCAGCCCCAGCATTTT. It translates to CASSAGQGIQPQHF. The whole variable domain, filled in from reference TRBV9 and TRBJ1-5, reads DSGVTQTPKHLITATGQRVTLRCSPRSGDLSVYWYQQSLDQGLQFLIQYYNGEERAKGNILERFSAQQFPDLHSELNLSSLELGDSALYFCASSAGQGIQPQHFGDGTRLSIL.

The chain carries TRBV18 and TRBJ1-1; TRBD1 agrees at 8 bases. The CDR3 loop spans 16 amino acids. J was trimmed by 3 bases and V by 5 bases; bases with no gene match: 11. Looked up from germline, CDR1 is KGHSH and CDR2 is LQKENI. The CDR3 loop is CASSANYRGTYTEAFF. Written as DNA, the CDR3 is TGTGCCAGCTCAGCTAACTACAGGGGGACTTACACTGAAGCTTTCTTT. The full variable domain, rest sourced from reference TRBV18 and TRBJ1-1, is NAGVMQNPRHLVRRRGQEARLRCSPMKGHSHVYWYRQLPEEGLKFMVYLQKENIIDESGMPKERFSAEFPKEGPSILRIQQVVRGDSAAYFCASSANYRGTYTEAFFGQGTRLTVV.

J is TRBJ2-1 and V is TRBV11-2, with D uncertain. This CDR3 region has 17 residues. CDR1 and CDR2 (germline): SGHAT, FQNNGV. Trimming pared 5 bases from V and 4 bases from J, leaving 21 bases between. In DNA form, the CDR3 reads TGTGCCAGCAGCCATCTTGGCCTGAGAGAGGCATACAATGAGCAGTTCTTC. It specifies CASSHLGLREAYNEQFF.

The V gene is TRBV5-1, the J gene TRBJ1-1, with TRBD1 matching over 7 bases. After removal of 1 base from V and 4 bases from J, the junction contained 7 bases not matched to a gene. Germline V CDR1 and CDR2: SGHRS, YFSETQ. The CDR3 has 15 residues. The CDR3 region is CASSLSRGLGTEAFF. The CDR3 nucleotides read TGCGCCAGCAGCTTGTCGAGGGGGCTAGGCACTGAAGCTTTCTTT.

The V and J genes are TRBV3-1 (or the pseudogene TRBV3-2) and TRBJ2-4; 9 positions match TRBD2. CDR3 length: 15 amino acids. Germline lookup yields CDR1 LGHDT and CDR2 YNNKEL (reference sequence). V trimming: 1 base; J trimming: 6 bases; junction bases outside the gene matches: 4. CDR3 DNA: TGTGCCAGCAGCCAAGTGCAGCGGGGGGTAAACATTCAGTACTTC. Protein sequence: CASSQVQRGVNIQYF.

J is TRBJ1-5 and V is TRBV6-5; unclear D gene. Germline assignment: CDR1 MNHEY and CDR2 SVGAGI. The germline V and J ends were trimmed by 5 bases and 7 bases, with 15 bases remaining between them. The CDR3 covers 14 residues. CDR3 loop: CASSPRESGQPQHF. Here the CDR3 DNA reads TGTGCCAGCAGTCCAAGGGAGAGCGGACAGCCCCAGCATTTT.

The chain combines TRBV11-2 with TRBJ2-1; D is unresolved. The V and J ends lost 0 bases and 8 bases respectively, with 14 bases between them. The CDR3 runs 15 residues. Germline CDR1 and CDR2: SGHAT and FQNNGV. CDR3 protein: CASSLDYWAGDEQFF. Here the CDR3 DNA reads TGTGCCAGCAGCTTAGACTATTGGGCTGGCGATGAGCAGTTCTTC.

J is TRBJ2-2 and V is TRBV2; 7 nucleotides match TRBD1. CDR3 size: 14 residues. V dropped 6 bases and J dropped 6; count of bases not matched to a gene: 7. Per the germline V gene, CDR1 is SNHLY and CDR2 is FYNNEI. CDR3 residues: CASRSTGNSGELFF. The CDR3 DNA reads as TGTGCCAGCAGATCGACAGGGAATTCCGGGGAGCTGTTTTTT. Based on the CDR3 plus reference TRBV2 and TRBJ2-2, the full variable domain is EPEVTQTPSHQVTQMGQEVILRCVPISNHLYFYWYRQILGQKVEFLVSFYNNEISEKSEIFDDQFSVERPDGSNFTLKIRSTKLEDSAMYFCASRSTGNSGELFFGEGSRLTVL.

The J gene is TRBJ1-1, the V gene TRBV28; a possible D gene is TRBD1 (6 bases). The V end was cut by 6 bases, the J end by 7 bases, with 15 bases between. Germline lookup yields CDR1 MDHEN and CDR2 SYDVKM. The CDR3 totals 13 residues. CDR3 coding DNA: TGTGCCAGCAGCTTACCCCCGGGACATGAAGCTTTCTTT. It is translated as CASSLPPGHEAFF.

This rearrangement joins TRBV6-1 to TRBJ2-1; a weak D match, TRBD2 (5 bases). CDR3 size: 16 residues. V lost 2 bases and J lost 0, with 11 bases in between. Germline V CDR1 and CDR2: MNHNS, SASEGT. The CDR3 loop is CASSEFEGTSYNEQFF. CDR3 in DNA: TGTGCCAGCAGTGAATTTGAGGGAACCTCCTACAATGAGCAGTTCTTC.